Listed below are T cell receptor beta chains from one sample, sequenced in a study of early T cells in non-severe SARS-CoV-2 infection. Using its own MiXCR run on the 5' RACE reads, TCRdb lists one record per CDR3 protein. The sample has about 54,000 distinct CDR3 sequences, about 7.1% seen once. The sample here was whole blood, taken at baseline. These receptors originate from an adult who was a healthcare worker with PCR-confirmed SARS-CoV-2 infection or an uninfected control (not recorded which). CDR3s include the opening cysteine and the closing phenylalanine or tryptophan. The order of the fields is J gene, clone size, D gene, V gene, CDR3 protein, CDR3 DNA. The D gene is left open where the match is weak. Clone size is not always given. Where it is, it says once, few, many or a class for expanded clones.

TRBJ1-1	NA	TRBD1	TRBV7-9	CASSLQGGSTEAFF	TGTGCCAGCAGCTTACAGGGGGGTAGCACTGAAGCTTTCTTT
TRBJ1-2	many	NA	TRBV6-6	CASSYSSVSSNYGYTF	TGTGCCAGCAGTTACTCTTCGGTCAGTTCTAACTATGGCTACACCTTC
TRBJ2-5	few	NA	TRBV10-3	CAISEQQETQYF	TGTGCCATCAGTGAACAACAAGAGACCCAGTACTTC
TRBJ2-1	NA	NA	TRBV19	CASSETGVSYNEQFF	TGTGCCAGTAGTGAGACAGGAGTTTCCTACAATGAGCAGTTCTTC
TRBJ2-3	few	TRBD1	TRBV29-1	CSGGQGGDTQYF	TGCAGCGGTGGACAGGGAGGCGATACGCAGTATTTT
TRBJ1-1	few	NA	TRBV7-9	CASSLVITTEAFF	TGTGCCAGCAGCTTAGTGATAACCACTGAAGCTTTCTTT
TRBJ1-1	NA	NA	TRBV6-2/TRBV6-3	CASSRHHYAAFF	TGTGCCAGCAGTAGACATCACTATGCAGCTTTCTTT
TRBJ2-5	few	NA	TRBV12-3/TRBV12-4	CASRQRTYQETQYF	TGTGCCAGCAGGCAGAGGACTTACCAAGAGACCCAGTACTTC
TRBJ2-2	many	NA	TRBV30	CAWSAVNTGELFF	TGTGCCTGGTCGGCGGTGAACACCGGGGAGCTGTTTTTT
TRBJ2-7	many	NA	TRBV6-5	CASSYKVFSYEQYF	TGTGCCAGCAGTTACAAGGTTTTCAGTTACGAGCAGTACTTC
TRBJ1-6	few	NA	TRBV7-9	CASSTTTGDSPLHF	TGTGCCAGCAGCACTACAACAGGAGATTCACCCCTCCACTTT
TRBJ1-1	NA	NA	TRBV5-1	CASSSYRASNTEAFF	TGCGCCAGCAGCTCCTACAGGGCTTCGAACACTGAAGCTTTCTTT
TRBJ1-2	many	TRBD1	TRBV28	CASTGQGLPYGYTF	TGTGCCAGCACAGGACAGGGACTTCCCTATGGCTACACCTTC
TRBJ1-4	NA	NA	TRBV28	CASSPQRESNEKLFF	TGTGCCAGCAGTCCCCAGAGGGAGTCGAATGAAAAACTGTTTTTT
TRBJ2-3	few	NA	TRBV5-5	CASSLELPHTQYF	TGTGCCAGCAGCTTGGAACTACCGCATACGCAGTATTTT
TRBJ1-1	once	TRBD1	TRBV29-1	CSVGRDSVLTEAFF	TGCAGCGTTGGGAGGGACAGTGTCTTGACTGAAGCTTTCTTT
TRBJ2-5	NA	TRBD2	TRBV18	CASSPPAGGRETQYF	TGTGCCAGCTCACCACCGGCCGGCGGGAGGGAGACCCAGTACTTC
TRBJ2-7	NA	NA	TRBV27	CASRFKGKIYEQYF	TGTGCCAGCAGATTCAAGGGTAAGATCTACGAGCAGTACTTC
TRBJ2-5	many	NA	TRBV10-2	CASALQGWQETQYF	TGCGCCAGCGCCCTCCAGGGGTGGCAAGAGACCCAGTACTTC
TRBJ2-2	NA	NA	TRBV6-5	CATAPGPGELFF	TGTGCCACCGCCCCGGGGCCCGGGGAGCTGTTTTTT
TRBJ2-1	many	TRBD2	TRBV29-1	CSARSGGLNEQFF	TGCAGCGCCCGTAGCGGGGGGCTGAATGAGCAGTTCTTC
TRBJ2-7	many	TRBD1	TRBV7-9	CASSQGQSSSDEQYF	TGTGCCAGCAGCCAGGGACAGAGTAGTTCGGACGAGCAGTACTTC
TRBJ2-7	many	NA	TRBV2	CASNTGIREQYF	TGTGCCAGCAATACCGGGATCCGCGAGCAGTACTTC
TRBJ2-1	few	TRBD2	TRBV29-1	CSTHQASGVYNEQFF	TGCAGCACCCACCAGGCTAGCGGGGTCTACAATGAGCAGTTCTTC
TRBJ2-1	many	NA	TRBV20-1	CSASWGVADSYNEQFF	TGCAGTGCTAGCTGGGGCGTTGCGGACTCCTACAATGAGCAGTTCTTC
TRBJ2-5	NA	TRBD1	TRBV5-1	CASSRNTGGQETQYF	TGCGCCAGCAGCCGCAATACAGGGGGACAAGAGACCCAGTACTTC
TRBJ2-1	many	NA	TRBV7-8	CASSPEASEYNEQFF	TGTGCCAGCAGCCCGGAAGCTAGCGAATACAATGAGCAGTTCTTC
TRBJ1-1	few	TRBD1	TRBV18	CASSPNPGTANTEAFF	TGTGCCAGCTCTCCCAATCCCGGGACAGCGAACACTGAAGCTTTCTTT
TRBJ1-1	few	NA	TRBV10-1	CASSEVSDWTVYTEAFF	TGCGCCAGCAGTGAGGTCTCGGACTGGACAGTCTACACTGAAGCTTTCTTT
TRBJ2-5	many	NA	TRBV6-5	CASSYGAGQETQYF	TGTGCCAGCAGTTATGGTGCGGGACAAGAGACCCAGTACTTC
TRBJ2-3	few	TRBD2	TRBV5-1	CASSPRRGGRTDTQYF	TGCGCCAGCAGCCCCCGCCGGGGGGGCCGTACAGATACGCAGTATTTT
TRBJ1-5	many	NA	TRBV4-3	CASSQDAGIGTQPQHF	TGCGCCAGCAGCCAAGACGCAGGCATCGGGACTCAGCCCCAGCATTTT
TRBJ2-3	few	TRBD2	TRBV5-4	CASSLQLAGRTQYF	TGTGCCAGCAGCTTGCAACTAGCGGGGCGAACGCAGTATTTT
TRBJ2-3	few	NA	TRBV4-2	CASSPQVRGATDTQYF	TGTGCCAGCAGCCCACAGGTCAGGGGGGCCACAGATACGCAGTATTTT
TRBJ2-7	NA	NA	TRBV5-1	CASSLVAGSYEQYF	TGCGCCAGCAGCTTGGTGGCAGGTTCCTACGAGCAGTACTTC
TRBJ1-1	many	NA	TRBV20-1	CSARDRVLNTEAFF	TGCAGTGCTAGGGATAGGGTTTTGAACACTGAAGCTTTCTTT
TRBJ1-1	NA	NA	TRBV7-3	CASSLKGGWNTEAFF	TGTGCCAGCAGCCTTAAGGGGGGCTGGAACACTGAAGCTTTCTTT
TRBJ2-5	many	NA	TRBV5-1	CASSFGAEETQYF	TGCGCCAGCAGCTTTGGGGCAGAAGAGACCCAGTACTTC
TRBJ2-5	many	NA	TRBV11-2	CASSSTVWKGQETQYF	TGTGCCAGCAGCTCCACAGTCTGGAAGGGACAAGAGACCCAGTACTTC
TRBJ2-7	NA	TRBD2	TRBV7-9	CASSLGISGGPYEQYF	TGTGCCAGCAGCTTAGGGATTAGCGGGGGACCCTACGAGCAGTACTTC
TRBJ1-1	many	NA	TRBV4-1	CASSHPYRETMNTEAFF	TGCGCCAGCAGCCACCCTTACAGGGAAACTATGAACACTGAAGCTTTCTTT
TRBJ2-4	many	TRBD1	TRBV11-3	CASSSGTGASKNIQYF	TGTGCCAGCAGCTCCGGGACAGGGGCGTCCAAAAACATTCAGTACTTC
TRBJ1-3	few	NA	TRBV3-1	CASSLIGPGDSGNTIYF	TGTGCCAGCAGCCTCATAGGTCCGGGAGACTCTGGAAACACCATATATTTT
TRBJ2-2	many	NA	TRBV7-2	CASSLGLLAGELFF	TGTGCCAGCAGCCTTGGACTGCTCGCCGGGGAGCTGTTTTTT
TRBJ2-1	NA	TRBD2	TRBV20-1	CSAPRSGGSYNEQFF	TGCAGTGCTCCCCGATCGGGGGGCTCCTACAATGAGCAGTTCTTC
TRBJ2-4	many	NA	TRBV12-3/TRBV12-4	CASSPGPLPKNIQYF	TGTGCCAGCAGTCCCGGGCCTCTCCCCAAAAACATTCAGTACTTC
TRBJ1-1	NA	NA	TRBV20-1	CSARRRADTEAFF	TGCAGTGCTAGACGCAGGGCGGACACTGAAGCTTTCTTT
TRBJ1-1	many	TRBD1	TRBV6-5	CASRETGATEAFF	TGTGCCAGCAGGGAAACAGGGGCCACTGAAGCTTTCTTT
TRBJ2-3	many	TRBD1	TRBV12-3/TRBV12-4	CASSRPGGGTDTQYF	TGTGCCAGCAGCCGCCCAGGGGGAGGCACAGATACGCAGTATTTT
TRBJ2-3	NA	NA	TRBV4-2	CASSQDNPDDTQYF	TGTGCCAGCAGCCAAGATAACCCGGATGACACGCAGTATTTT
TRBJ2-7	many	NA	TRBV5-1	CASSLGGVEEQYF	TGCGCCAGCAGCTTAGGGGGTGTAGAGGAGCAGTACTTC
TRBJ2-1	few	NA	TRBV29-1	CSVEDGGNEQFF	TGCAGCGTTGAAGACGGGGGCAATGAGCAGTTCTTC
TRBJ1-1	many	TRBD1	TRBV10-3	CATQPGTGKEMNTEAFF	TGTGCCACCCAACCCGGGACAGGAAAGGAAATGAACACTGAAGCTTTCTTT
TRBJ1-2	NA	TRBD1	TRBV7-9	CASSRDSYGYTF	TGTGCCAGCAGCCGGGACAGCTATGGCTACACCTTC
TRBJ2-1	many	TRBD1	TRBV12-5	CASGLVLGQGAANEQFF	TGTGCTAGTGGTTTGGTACTGGGACAGGGGGCAGCGAATGAGCAGTTCTTC
TRBJ2-3	NA	NA	TRBV12-3/TRBV12-4	CASSYGTTSSNTDTQYF	TGTGCCAGCAGTTACGGAACTACCTCTAGTAACACAGATACGCAGTATTTT